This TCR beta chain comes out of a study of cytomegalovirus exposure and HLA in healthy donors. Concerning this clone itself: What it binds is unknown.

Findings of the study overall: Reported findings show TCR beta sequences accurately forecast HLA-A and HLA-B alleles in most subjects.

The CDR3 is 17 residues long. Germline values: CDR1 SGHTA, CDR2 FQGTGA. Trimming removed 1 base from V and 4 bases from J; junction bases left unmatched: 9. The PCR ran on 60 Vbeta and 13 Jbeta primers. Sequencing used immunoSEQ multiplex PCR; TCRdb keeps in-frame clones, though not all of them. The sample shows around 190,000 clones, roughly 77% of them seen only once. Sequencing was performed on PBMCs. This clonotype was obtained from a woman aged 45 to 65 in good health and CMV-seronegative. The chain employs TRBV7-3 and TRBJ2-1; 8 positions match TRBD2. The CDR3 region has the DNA TGTGCCAGCAGCTTAAAAGCGGGAGATATAGGTTACAATGAGCAGTTCTTC. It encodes CASSLKAGDIGYNEQFF.